Detailed here is one TCR beta chain. There is no known antigen for this receptor. Nothing much larger sits one base from this clone, and base qualities are not available. The germline V gene supplies CDR1 MDHEN and CDR2 SYDVKM. Deletion took 3 bases off V and 0 bases off J, with a span of 11 bases between the germline ends. The CDR3 covers 15 residues, taking in both the cysteine and the phenylalanine. Only the CDR3 DNA stays, 45 bases, in frame from base 1. The data are from a study of shared clonotypes between healthy human individuals (dated by TCRdb to between 2020 and 2021). Notes on the research overall: The cohort comprised two women and a few men aged 18 to 49 years. To estimate repertoire size and how much clonotype sharing occurs between individuals, the study deeply sequenced the blood TCR repertoires of five healthy adults. Different laboratories and diverse techniques were used to prepare libraries and sequence TCR repertoires, to increase sequencing depth and limit assay-specific biases. For each donor, CD4 naive and CD4 memory were each run on three plates, CD8 naive on two plates, and CD8 memory on one plate. Between about 0.85 and 9.5 billion PBMCs per donor were obtained by leukapheresis.

CD8 naive samples consisted of CD45RO-negative cells that were positively selected for CCR7, yielding a CD45RA+CCR7+ population without TemRA cells. The donors were healthy, HIV-negative adults with no recently reported acute infections or vaccinations. All donors were Caucasian adults living in Nashville, Tennessee, USA. Blood was collected by leukapheresis, and PBMCs were isolated by Ficoll-Histopaque density gradient centrifugation and then cryopreserved in liquid nitrogen vapor phase. Purity and quantity of every magnetically sorted T cell population were checked by analytical flow cytometry. Genomic DNA was isolated from each sorted fraction and quantified by UV absorbance on a Nanodrop 2000c. Summary of the overall study and its limitations: Approximately 5% of naive CD4, more than 3% of naive CD8, 2.3% of memory CD4, and 0.4% of memory CD8 clonotypes were shared across several donors. Naive subsets generally had larger estimated clonotype richness than memory subsets did. Pairwise subsampling indicated that sequencing depth was expected to affect the degree of clonotype sharing among donors. The small number of donors limited the genetic and exposure-history diversity represented. Sampling was limited to blood, and TCR repertoires in tissue likely differ from TCR repertoires in blood. Even with the large sequencing depth, rarefaction of the sorted-subset datasets indicated that sequencing was incomplete. Compared with non-shared clonotypes, the clonotypes found in all four sorted-subset donors had higher generation probabilities.

Using the deep immunoSEQ assay, multiplex PCR amplified TCR CDR3 regions from genomic DNA. Extracted genomic DNA from each cell subset was spread evenly across all wells of several immunoSEQ 96-well plates, with each plate serving as a replicate. Each replicate PCR for sorted subsets received roughly 0.2 ug genomic DNA, equal to roughly 29,000 T cell genomes. The purified libraries were quantified using a Qubit 3.0 fluorometer, sized with a Bioanalyzer 2100, and then quantified again using the KAPA Library Quantification kit. Each immunoSEQ 96-well plate was sequenced on its own single-read 150-cycle Illumina NextSeq 550 flow cell. The source study handled its data this way. Because only junctional sequences without quality scores were contained in the immunoSEQ output, filtering matching that applied to full-length reads could not be performed. Sequences were annotated with PyIR, a Python wrapper for IgBLAST v1.9, using IMGT germline references to assign V/J genes and CDR3. Any read was removed if the V/J assignment was weak (E-value above 1e-6), the CDR3 was missing, or the read contained stop codons, out-of-frame junctions, or ambiguous translated residues. A V3J clonotype was defined by an identical inferred V gene, J gene, and CDR3 amino acid sequence. The percentage overlap between two repertoires was calculated by dividing the number of shared unique clonotypes by the size of the smaller repertoire. Repertoire richness was assessed with RTK rarefaction, the Chao1 estimator, and Recon v2.1 estimates of unobserved clonotypes. Generation probabilities were computed with OLGA for all TCRbeta clonotypes obtained by the gDNA method from several donors. TCRdb carries this immuneACCESS record with in-frame sequences only. Its versions omit some clonotypes, under half of them owing to an unresolved V gene in the studies checked, with the rest unexplained. The DNA was the basis for D and trimming; V, J and clone size are from that table. The sample has about 2.2 million clones on record, about 92% of them singletons. More than 1.5% of the sample rests with the top ten.

This clonotype was obtained from a man in his late teens or twenties in good health. Some clones in this sample may be carry-over from other donors' samples. The rearranged segments are TRBV28 and TRBJ1-1; TRBD1 could be the D gene, as 5 bases match. The source material was naive CD8+ T cells from PBMCs. The cell subset or site tag for this specimen amounts to: CD45RA+CCR7+. The CDR3 in this case is CASSFHGGMNTEAFF. The DNA reads TGTGCCAGCAGTTTCCATGGGGGTATGAACACTGAAGCTTTCTTT.